A selection of T cell receptor beta chains follows, all from one sample in a study of blood T cells in healthy people across ages. TCRdb reprocessed the 5' RACE reads via MiXCR and lists one record per CDR3 protein. The sample records around 1,800,000 distinct CDR3 sequences, about two fifths being singletons. The sequenced material came from blood. All receptors come from a human donor in good health. CDR3s include the opening cysteine and the closing phenylalanine or tryptophan. Fields, in order: CDR3 protein, CDR3 DNA, D gene, V gene, J gene, clone size. The D gene is left open where the match is weak. Clone size is not always given. Where it is, it says once, few, many or a class for expanded clones.

CDR3 protein: CASSLQPGVADTQYF
CDR3 DNA: TGTGCCAGCAGCTTGCAGCCGGGGGTCGCGGATACGCAGTATTTT
D gene: NA
V gene: TRBV5-5
J gene: TRBJ2-3
clone size: few

CDR3 protein: CASWDFGGGVKLFF
CDR3 DNA: TGTGCCAGCTGGGACTTCGGGGGAGGGGTAAAACTGTTTTTT
D gene: NA
V gene: TRBV6-5
J gene: TRBJ1-4
clone size: NA

CDR3 protein: CSATGTEDYEQYF
CDR3 DNA: TGCAGTGCAACCGGGACGGAGGACTACGAGCAGTACTTC
D gene: NA
V gene: TRBV20-1
J gene: TRBJ2-7
clone size: NA

CDR3 protein: CASSLGGGMLYNEQYF
CDR3 DNA: TGTGCCAGCAGCTTGGGGGGAGGGATGCTGTACAATGAGCAGTACTTC
D gene: TRBD2
V gene: TRBV5-5
J gene: TRBJ2-7
clone size: NA

CDR3 protein: CASSLSFGGHLNTEAFF
CDR3 DNA: TGTGCCAGCAGCTTATCTTTCGGTGGACATCTGAACACTGAAGCTTTCTTT
D gene: NA
V gene: TRBV7-9
J gene: TRBJ1-1
clone size: NA

CDR3 protein: CASSPRGQGEPGEQYF
CDR3 DNA: TGTGCCAGCTCACCTAGGGGACAGGGGGAACCTGGAGAGCAGTACTTC
D gene: TRBD1
V gene: TRBV18
J gene: TRBJ2-5
clone size: NA

CDR3 protein: CASRPVGAADTQYF
CDR3 DNA: TGTGCCAGCAGGCCGGTGGGGGCCGCAGATACGCAGTATTTT
D gene: NA
V gene: TRBV7-2
J gene: TRBJ2-3
clone size: few

CDR3 protein: CASSPTGGDSYEQYF
CDR3 DNA: TGTGCCAGCAGCCCAACAGGGGGTGACTCCTACGAGCAGTACTTC
D gene: TRBD1
V gene: TRBV9
J gene: TRBJ2-7
clone size: NA

CDR3 protein: CASSYSAQGADEQYF
CDR3 DNA: TGTGCCAGCAGTTACTCGGCACAGGGAGCCGACGAGCAGTACTTC
D gene: NA
V gene: TRBV6-5
J gene: TRBJ2-7
clone size: few

CDR3 protein: CASSPAKDYEQYF
CDR3 DNA: TGTGCCAGCTCACCGGCGAAAGACTACGAGCAGTACTTC
D gene: NA
V gene: TRBV18
J gene: TRBJ2-7
clone size: few

CDR3 protein: CASRGTGNPYEQFF
CDR3 DNA: TGTGCCAGCAGGGGGACAGGGAATCCCTACGAGCAGTTCTTC
D gene: TRBD1
V gene: TRBV2
J gene: TRBJ2-1
clone size: NA

CDR3 protein: CASSARRAGNEKLFF
CDR3 DNA: TGTGCCAGCAGCGCACGTCGGGCAGGGAATGAAAAACTGTTTTTT
D gene: NA
V gene: TRBV7-9
J gene: TRBJ1-4
clone size: few

CDR3 protein: CASSELGSRYTF
CDR3 DNA: TGTGCCAGCAGCGAATTAGGGAGTCGCTACACCTTC
D gene: NA
V gene: TRBV9
J gene: TRBJ1-2
clone size: few

CDR3 protein: CASSVGQVNNEQFF
CDR3 DNA: TGCGCCAGCAGCGTAGGACAGGTGAACAATGAGCAGTTCTTC
D gene: TRBD1
V gene: TRBV5-1
J gene: TRBJ2-1
clone size: NA

CDR3 protein: CASSLFVGFRGGELFF
CDR3 DNA: TGTGCCAGCAGCTTATTTGTTGGGTTCAGGGGCGGGGAGCTGTTTTTT
D gene: NA
V gene: TRBV7-2
J gene: TRBJ2-2
clone size: NA

CDR3 protein: CASSFGGAGGGRVNTEAFF
CDR3 DNA: TGCGCCAGCAGCTTTGGGGGGGCCGGTGGGGGGCGGGTGAACACTGAAGCTTTCTTT
D gene: NA
V gene: TRBV5-1
J gene: TRBJ1-1
clone size: NA

CDR3 protein: CASSPGQGEVKNIQYF
CDR3 DNA: TGTGCCAGCAGCCCAGGACAGGGGGAAGTCAAAAACATTCAGTACTTC
D gene: TRBD1
V gene: TRBV11-2
J gene: TRBJ2-4
clone size: NA

CDR3 protein: CSAPRSGLETQYF
CDR3 DNA: TGCAGTGCCCCCCGTAGCGGTCTGGAGACCCAGTACTTC
D gene: NA
V gene: TRBV20-1
J gene: TRBJ2-5
clone size: NA

CDR3 protein: CASNPQTGNQPQHF
CDR3 DNA: TGTGCCAGCAACCCACAGACGGGGAATCAGCCCCAGCATTTT
D gene: NA
V gene: TRBV2
J gene: TRBJ1-5
clone size: NA

CDR3 protein: CSIEGGSNYGYTF
CDR3 DNA: TGCAGCATTGAGGGGGGCTCTAACTATGGCTACACCTTC
D gene: NA
V gene: TRBV29-1
J gene: TRBJ1-2
clone size: few

CDR3 protein: CASGLVQGVLSTEAFF
CDR3 DNA: TGTGCTAGTGGTTTGGTACAGGGAGTGTTGTCCACTGAAGCTTTCTTT
D gene: NA
V gene: TRBV12-5
J gene: TRBJ1-1
clone size: NA

CDR3 protein: CASSLVVAGDYGYTF
CDR3 DNA: TGTGCCAGCAGCTTAGTCGTTGCAGGGGACTATGGCTACACCTTC
D gene: NA
V gene: TRBV7-2
J gene: TRBJ1-2
clone size: NA

CDR3 protein: CASSPTQGSYNEQFF
CDR3 DNA: TGTGCCAGCAGCCCAACCCAGGGGTCCTACAATGAGCAGTTCTTC
D gene: NA
V gene: TRBV7-2
J gene: TRBJ2-1
clone size: NA

CDR3 protein: CASTLGAGQPQHF
CDR3 DNA: TGTGCCAGCACCTTGGGGGCAGGGCAGCCCCAGCATTTT
D gene: NA
V gene: TRBV7-9
J gene: TRBJ1-5
clone size: NA

CDR3 protein: CASRSFYSNQPQHF
CDR3 DNA: TGTGCCAGCCGGAGCTTCTATAGCAATCAGCCCCAGCATTTT
D gene: NA
V gene: TRBV6-2/TRBV6-3
J gene: TRBJ1-5
clone size: NA

CDR3 protein: CASSLRTVRTTQYF
CDR3 DNA: TGTGCCAGCAGTTTACGGACAGTAAGAACGACCCAGTACTTC
D gene: NA
V gene: TRBV27
J gene: TRBJ2-5
clone size: few

CDR3 protein: CASSVGPSGANVLTF
CDR3 DNA: TGTGCCAGCAGCGTTGGACCCTCTGGGGCCAACGTCCTGACTTTC
D gene: NA
V gene: TRBV9
J gene: TRBJ2-6
clone size: NA

CDR3 protein: CASRVTFREQYF
CDR3 DNA: TGTGCCAGCAGAGTTACCTTCAGGGAGCAGTACTTC
D gene: NA
V gene: TRBV2
J gene: TRBJ2-5
clone size: few

CDR3 protein: CASNDGTAPLSGANVLTF
CDR3 DNA: TGCGCCAGCAATGACGGGACAGCCCCCCTCTCTGGGGCCAACGTCCTGACTTTC
D gene: TRBD1
V gene: TRBV5-1
J gene: TRBJ2-6
clone size: few